This TCR beta chain originates from a study of shared clonotypes between healthy human individuals. V shed 4 bases and J shed 3 bases, with 12 bases lying between them. CDR1 SGHTA and CDR2 FQGNSA come from the germline V gene. CDR3 length: 14 residues. Measured with immunoSEQ multiplex PCR; TCRdb has only the in-frame clones, and not every one. The sample consists of around 2.1 million clones, roughly 95% of them appearing once. Sequencing used naive CD4+ T cells sorted from blood. Subset defined: CD45RA+ positively selected. This clonotype was sampled from a man in his late teens or twenties in good health. The rearrangement uses TRBV7-2 and TRBJ1-2; unclear D gene. The DNA for the CDR3 is TGTGCCAGCAGCTCACCCCCCGGGGACTATGGCTACACCTTC. Residues: CASSSPPGDYGYTF.